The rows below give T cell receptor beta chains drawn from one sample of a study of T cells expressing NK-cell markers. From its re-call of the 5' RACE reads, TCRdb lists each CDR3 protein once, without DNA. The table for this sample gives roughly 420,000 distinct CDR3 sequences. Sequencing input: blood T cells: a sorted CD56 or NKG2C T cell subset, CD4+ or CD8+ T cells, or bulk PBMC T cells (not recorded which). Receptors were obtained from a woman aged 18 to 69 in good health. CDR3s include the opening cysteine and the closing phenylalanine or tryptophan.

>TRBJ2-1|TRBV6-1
CASSENTGGPYNEQFF
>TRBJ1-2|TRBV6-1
CASSRGVDYGYTF
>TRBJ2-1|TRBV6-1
CASSALPSSNEQFF
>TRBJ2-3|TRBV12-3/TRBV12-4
CASTRPGYTDTQYF
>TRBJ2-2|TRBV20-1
CSAKGDRGATGELFF
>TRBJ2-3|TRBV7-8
CASSLDPLKTQYF
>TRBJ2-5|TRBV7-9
CASTGGEETQYF
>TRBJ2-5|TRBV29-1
CSVDLAGETQYF
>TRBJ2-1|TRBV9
CASSGGTSGALEQFF
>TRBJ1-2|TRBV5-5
CASSLVGGTGGYGYTF
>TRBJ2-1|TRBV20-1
CSAPDIATSSYNEQFF
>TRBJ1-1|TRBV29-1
CSGANHRNTEAFF
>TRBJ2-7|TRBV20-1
CSATGLAGGYEQYF
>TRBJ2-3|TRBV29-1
CSVVGWRETTDTQYF
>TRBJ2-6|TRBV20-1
CSAPAHRYSGANVLTF
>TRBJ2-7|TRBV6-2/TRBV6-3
CASRDPGTSQSYEQYF
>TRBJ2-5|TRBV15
CATSRSRTEETQYF
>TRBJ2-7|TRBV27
CASSQLALNKGSYEQYF
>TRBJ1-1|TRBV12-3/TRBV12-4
CASSLGLHEAFF
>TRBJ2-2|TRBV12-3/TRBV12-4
CASSLLRDSTGELFF